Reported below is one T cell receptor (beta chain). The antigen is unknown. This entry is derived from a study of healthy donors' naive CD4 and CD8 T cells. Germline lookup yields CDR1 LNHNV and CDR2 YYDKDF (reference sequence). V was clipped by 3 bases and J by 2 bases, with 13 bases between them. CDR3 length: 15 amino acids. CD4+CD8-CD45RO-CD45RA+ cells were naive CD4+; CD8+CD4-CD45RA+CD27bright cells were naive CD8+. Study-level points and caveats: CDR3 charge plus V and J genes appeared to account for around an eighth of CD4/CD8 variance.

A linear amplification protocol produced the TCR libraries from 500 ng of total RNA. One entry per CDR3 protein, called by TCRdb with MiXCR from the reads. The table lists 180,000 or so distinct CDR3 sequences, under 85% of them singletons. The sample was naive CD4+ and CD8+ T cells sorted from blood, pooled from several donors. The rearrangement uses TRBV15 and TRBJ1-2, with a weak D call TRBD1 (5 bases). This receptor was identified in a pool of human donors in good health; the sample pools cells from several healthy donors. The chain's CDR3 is CATSSDSPSNYGYTF. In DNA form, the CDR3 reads TGTGCCACCAGCAGCGACAGCCCCTCAAACTATGGCTACACCTTC. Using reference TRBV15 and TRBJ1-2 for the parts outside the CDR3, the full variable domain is DAMVIQNPRYQVTQFGKPVTLSCSQTLNHNVMYWYQQKSSQAPKLLFHYYDKDFNNEADTPDNFQSRRPNTSFCFLDIRSPGLGDTAMYLCATSSDSPSNYGYTFGSGTRLTVV.